Given below is one TCR beta chain in context. Its matching antigen is unknown. cDNA carried unique molecular identifiers, and a universal primer site was added by template switching. TCRdb fed the 5' RACE reads into MiXCR, producing one record per CDR3 protein. The sample lists roughly 630,000 distinct CDR3 sequences, around 7.5% occurring once. The record originates from a study of identical twins. Findings and caveats of the study: Among monozygotic twins, out-of-frame TCR alpha sharing exceeded what models predicted.

This sample also belongs to another study, concerning yellow fever vaccine responses in identical twins. From that report: As reported, the vaccine T cell response of twins seemed partly convergent and partly personalized.

The specimen was PBMCs. The TCR originated in a woman younger than 35 in good health.

CDR3 region: CASSLASGGTLTDTQYF. DNA of the CDR3: TGCGCCAGCAGCTTGGCTAGCGGGGGGACATTGACAGATACGCAGTATTTT. V gene TRBV5-1 combines with J gene TRBJ2-3; TRBD2 matches 11 bases. The CDR3 spans 17 residues. Germline V gene lookup returns CDR1 SGHRS and CDR2 YFSETQ. Trimming cost V 0 bases and J 3 bases; bases outside gene matches: 6. The variable domain in full, with the rest retrieved from reference TRBV5-1 and TRBJ2-3, is KAGVTQTPRYLIKTRGQQVTLSCSPISGHRSVSWYQQTPGQGLQFLFEYFSETQRNKGNFPGRFSGRQFSNSRSEMNVSTLELGDSALYLCASSLASGGTLTDTQYFGPGTRLTVL.